The sequence of this T cell receptor beta chain was determined in a study of shared clonotypes between healthy human individuals. Measured with immunoSEQ multiplex PCR; TCRdb has only the in-frame clones, and not every one. The repertoire holds 950,000 to 1,100,000 clones, with about four fifths as singletons. Germline V gene data show CDR1 as SGHVS and CDR2 as FNYEAQ. The CDR3 totals 13 residues. With 5 bases removed from V and 5 bases from J, the gap between germline ends came to 11 bases. Source material: memory CD4+ T cells from PBMCs. Subset: CD45RA-negative fraction. The V gene is TRBV7-6, the J gene TRBJ2-3; D may be TRBD2 (5 bases). This clonotype was obtained from a man between 18 and 29 years old in good health. Some clones in this sample may be carry-over from other donors' samples. CDR3 sequence reads: CASSPRAGDTQYF. The CDR3 DNA reads TGTGCCAGCAGCCCGCGGGCCGGAGATACGCAGTATTTT.